Following are 2 T cell receptor beta chains from one sample sequenced in a study of blood T cell repertoires in COVID-19 (dated by TCRdb to about 2020). The library was obtained by the immunoSEQ multiplex PCR assay. TCRdb carries this immuneACCESS record with in-frame sequences only. Its versions omit some clonotypes, under half of them owing to an unresolved V gene in the studies checked, with the rest unexplained. Within this sample are roughly 190,000 clones, with roughly 86% of them counted one time only. Approximately 5.1% of the sample belongs to the ten largest clones. Sequenced sample: peripheral blood. All receptors derive from a woman aged 70-85 years with active or convalescent COVID-19.

There are a few counts of this clone. This sample includes further DNA sequences coding for the same CDR3. The chain carries TRBV21-1 and TRBJ1-2. TRBV21-1 is listed as a pseudogene. The CDR3 has 15 amino acids. This CDR3 reads CASTLRRGGGYGYTF. CDR3 sequence (DNA): TGTGCCAGCACATTAAGGAGGGGTGGCGGCTATGGCTACACCTTC.

V and J are TRBV12-5 and TRBJ2-5; TRBD2 aligns across 7 bases. CDR1 is LGHNT, CDR2 FRNRAP, per germline. This CDR3 has 13 amino acids. V lost 4 bases and J lost 2; bases outside the gene matches: 1. The CDR3 sequence is CASGSSGQETQYF. CDR3 DNA sequence: TGTGCTAGTGGTTCTAGCGGACAAGAGACCCAGTACTTC.